This T cell receptor (beta chain) was identified in a study of CD8+ T cells in alopecia areata (dated 2018 in TCRdb). For the wider study: Treated patients were enrolled in an open-label pilot trial of oral tofacitinib at 5 to 10 mg twice daily for moderate-to-severe alopecia areata. Patients stayed on tofacitinib for 6 to 18 months and then had 6 months of follow-up off drug so that delayed response and recurrence could be assessed. Disease severity in treated patients was measured with the SALT score, which quantifies the percentage of affected scalp surface area. To study T cell clonal expansion in alopecia areata, the researchers applied high-throughput TCRbeta sequencing to both the C3H/HeJ mouse model and human patients. On the human side, TCRbeta sequencing was run on scalp tissue and on sorted CD4+ and CD8+ peripheral blood T cells from healthy controls and from alopecia areata patients with either patchy or totalis/universalis disease. Tofacitinib-treated patients had biopsies at baseline and at 4 and 24 weeks of treatment, with a later scalp biopsy in several patients. Scalp clonality was compared among normal scalp (n=4), patchy alopecia areata scalp (n=8), and alopecia totalis/universalis scalp (n=8). The RNA source kit depended on sample type: the PAXgene miRNA kit for fixed scalp, the miRNeasy kit for PBMCs, and the RNeasy kit for mouse skin. TCRbeta CDR3 regions were amplified by immunoSEQ multiplex PCR using 35 Vbeta forward and 13 Jbeta reverse primers.

Results and caveats for the whole study, not just this receptor: The treated cohort was small, with a single nonresponder, so links between baseline CD8+ expansion and response need larger studies. Compared with normal scalp, lesional scalp had higher clonality and more expanded CD8+ clones, particularly in alopecia totalis/universalis, a pattern that suggests antigenic drive. During tofacitinib treatment, many expanded lesional clones remained in scalp and blood, and this persistence may partly explain relapse after treatment is stopped. Compared with mice, TCR sequences shared between patients were less clear, possibly partly because of HLA diversity across the patient population. Scalp TCR repertoire analysis is complicated because resident alphabeta T cells in normal human skin are also sequenced, whereas mouse skin is dominated by gammadelta T cells. Tofacitinib significantly lowered scalp clonality and the number of expanded CD8+ clones among the top 100 scalp clones.

The CDR3 numbers 14 residues from cysteine through phenylalanine. Only the CDR3 portion is preserved as DNA: 42 bases, with reading frame beginning at the first base. CDR1 and CDR2, per the germline V gene, are SGHTA and FQGNSA. Compared with germline, V lacks 4 bases and J lacks 8 bases; bases without a gene match: 8. The method behind the library was the immunoSEQ multiplex PCR assay. To provide template for TCR sequencing, every sample had RNA extracted and reverse transcribed into cDNA. SuperScript III was used for first-strand cDNA synthesis, primed with a 2:1 mix of oligo-dT and random hexamers. A synthetic immune receptor repertoire was used to measure amplification bias, and any remaining bias was corrected computationally. On the study's bioinformatics: Raw reads were preprocessed for error removal, and CDR3 was defined according to IMGT conventions as running from the conserved cysteine to phenylalanine. Clonality was calculated as 1 minus Shannon entropy normalized by log2 of the number of productive unique TCRs. CD4 or CD8 identity of scalp clones was inferred by cross-referencing scalp TCRbeta sequences with sorted blood CD4 and CD8 repertoires. Not all clones reach the TCRdb copy of this immuneACCESS table, which keeps in-frame sequences only. Checked studies attribute under half of the gap to unresolved V genes and leave the rest unexplained. V and J calls and clone size come straight from that table; D and trimming were deduced from the DNA. Counted in this sample were 200,000 to 250,000 clones; 64% of them appeared once. The top ten constitute about 4.2% of the sample.

Points on this clone: The antigen it recognizes is unknown. No per-base quality is available; no much larger clone lies one base away.

In light of the paper, this sample's time point label describes: four to five weeks on oral tofacitinib. Taken with the paper, the label for treatment or condition translates to: oral pan-JAK inhibitor, 5-10 mg twice daily. Peripheral blood and lesional scalp punch biopsies were obtained from patients with alopecia areata. PBMCs were separated by density centrifugation and stained for CD3, CD4 and CD8, after which CD4+ and CD8+ T cells were sorted on a FACSAria. The TCR sequence derives from a human donor with alopecia areata. The sample here was CD4+ T cells sorted from blood, taken at week 4, from a patient treated with tofacitinib. Here the chain combines TRBV7-2 and TRBJ2-4, with 7 junctional bases fitting TRBD1. The nucleotide sequence reads as follows: TGTGCCAGCAGCTACGGGACAGCCAGCTACATTCAGTACTTC. This translates into CASSYGTASYIQYF. The full variable domain, with segments outside the CDR3 supplied by the reference TRBV7-2 and TRBJ2-4 proteins, appears as GAGVSQSPSNKVTEKGKDVELRCDPISGHTALYWYRQSLGQGLEFLIYFQGNSAPDKSGLPSDRFSAERTGGSVSTLTIQRTQQEDSAVYLCASSYGTASYIQYFGAGTRLSVL.